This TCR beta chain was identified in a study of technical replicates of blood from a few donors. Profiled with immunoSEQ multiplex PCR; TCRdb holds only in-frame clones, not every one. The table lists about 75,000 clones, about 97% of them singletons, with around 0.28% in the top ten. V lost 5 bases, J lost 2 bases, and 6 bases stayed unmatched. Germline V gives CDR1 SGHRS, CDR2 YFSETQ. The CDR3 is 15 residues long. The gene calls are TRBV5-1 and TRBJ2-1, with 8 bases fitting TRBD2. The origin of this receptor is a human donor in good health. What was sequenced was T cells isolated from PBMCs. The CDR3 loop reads CASRATSGTYNEQFF. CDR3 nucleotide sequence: TGCGCCAGCAGAGCTACTAGCGGCACCTACAATGAGCAGTTCTTC. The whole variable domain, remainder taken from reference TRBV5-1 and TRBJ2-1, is KAGVTQTPRYLIKTRGQQVTLSCSPISGHRSVSWYQQTPGQGLQFLFEYFSETQRNKGNFPGRFSGRQFSNSRSEMNVSTLELGDSALYLCASRATSGTYNEQFFGPGTRLTVL.